The text below deals with one T cell receptor (beta chain). The germline V gene has CDR1 SEHNR and CDR2 FQNEAQ (reference sequence). V was clipped by 5 bases and J by 1 base, with 8 bases between them. The CDR3 totals 13 residues. Generated by immunoSEQ multiplex PCR, the TCRdb table keeps only in-frame clones and is missing some. Here the sample spans about 7,200 clones, over 70% being singletons. The data are from a study of T cell repertoires in ileal Crohn's disease. Study as a whole: At surgery, around 36% of patients smoked, with median disease duration around 8 years. MI samples are biopsies from the surgical specimen's proximal margin. About half of patients got postoperative therapy: roughly 12 thiopurines, roughly 19 anti-TNF.

The time point here: proximal margin of the surgical specimen (macroscopically non-inflamed). Adults with ileal or ileocolonic Crohn's disease and an indication for resection were eligible. The chain recombines TRBV7-9 with TRBJ1-1; D is possibly TRBD1 (6 bases). The source material was ileal tissue. This receptor was obtained from an adult with Crohn's disease. CDR3 in amino acids: CASSQDRNTEAFF. DNA for the CDR3: TGTGCCAGCAGCCAGGACAGGAACACTGAAGCTTTCTTT.